The rows below give T cell receptor beta chains drawn from one sample of a study of cytomegalovirus exposure and HLA in healthy donors. The assay was immunoSEQ multiplex PCR, and TCRdb's table has in-frame clones only and misses some. The sample has around 140,000 clones, over 75% seen once; the top ten hold less than 3.5%. Sequenced input: PBMCs. All receptors come from a woman between 25 and 40 years old in good health and CMV-seronegative. Each CDR3 is given with its conserved first and last residue. The D gene is left open where the match is weak. Some rows mark clone size as missing; the rest say once, few, many or name a class of expanded clone.

NA	TRBD2	TRBV4-3	TRBJ2-3	CASSQEPAGGRTDTQYF	TGCGCCAGCAGCCAAGAGCCAGCGGGGGGGCGGACAGATACGCAGTATTTT
NA	NA	TRBV27	TRBJ1-1	CASSPWGRVDTEAFF	TGTGCCAGCAGTCCCTGGGGCAGGGTGGACACTGAAGCTTTCTTT
NA	NA	TRBV9	TRBJ1-3	CASSTRDRGNTIYF	TGTGCCAGCAGCACCCGAGACAGGGGAAACACCATATATTTT
once	TRBD1	TRBV19	TRBJ1-5	CASSITGEGNQPQHF	TGTGCCAGTAGTATTACAGGGGAAGGCAATCAGCCCCAGCATTTT
NA	NA	TRBV12-5	TRBJ1-3	CASGLVLTGRVNTIYF	TGTGCTAGTGGTTTGGTACTAACAGGGCGGGTAAACACCATATATTTT
NA	NA	TRBV30	TRBJ2-1	CAWSVSLRVSGEQFF	TGTGCCTGGAGTGTTTCTTTGAGGGTATCGGGGGAGCAGTTCTTC
NA	NA	TRBV6-5	TRBJ1-1	CASSEYVGPGQSFF	TGTGCCAGCAGTGAATATGTAGGTCCGGGACAATCTTTCTTT
NA	NA	TRBV18	TRBJ1-5	CASSPRGDGQPQHF	TGTGCCAGCTCACCACGGGGAGACGGTCAGCCCCAGCATTTT
NA	NA	TRBV29-1	TRBJ1-2	CSAVHRLGGYTF	TGCAGCGCCGTTCACAGGTTAGGTGGCTACACCTTC
NA	NA	TRBV7-9	TRBJ2-7	CASSLAESSYEQYF	TGTGCCAGCAGCTTAGCGGAGAGCTCCTACGAGCAGTACTTC
NA	NA	TRBV4-3	TRBJ2-7	CASSQEFQGSVAYEQYF	TGCGCCAGCAGCCAAGAGTTTCAGGGTTCGGTAGCCTACGAGCAGTACTTC
NA	TRBD1	TRBV5-5	TRBJ2-7	CASSRRTSDRGQSGNF	TGTGCCAGCAGCAGACGTACCTCGGACAGGGGGCAGAGTGGGAACTTC
NA	TRBD1	TRBV5-1	TRBJ1-1	CASSSHIRTGASTEAFF	TGCGCCAGCAGCTCCCATATTCGGACAGGGGCAAGCACTGAAGCTTTCTTT
NA	TRBD2	TRBV4-3	TRBJ2-2	CASSQVWLAGGYSELFF	TGCGCCAGCAGCCAAGTTTGGCTAGCGGGGGGGTACTCGGAGCTGTTTTTT
NA	TRBD1	TRBV5-1	TRBJ1-3	CASSLRQGAGNTIYF	TGCGCCAGCAGTCTACGGCAGGGGGCAGGAAACACCATATATTTT
few	NA	TRBV6-1	TRBJ1-5	CASKESLGHNQPQHF	TGTGCCAGCAAGGAGAGTCTCGGACACAATCAGCCCCAGCATTTT
few	NA	TRBV27	TRBJ1-1	CASSWTEHTEAFF	TGTGCCAGCAGTTGGACAGAACACACTGAAGCTTTCTTT